A single count supports the clone carrying this T cell receptor (beta chain). The data were obtained in a study of T cell responses to AZD1222 COVID-19 vaccine. This CDR3 comprises 15 residues. The germline gives CDR1 SGHRS, CDR2 YFSETQ. Losses at the gene ends were 2 bases for V and 5 bases for J; bases not matched to a gene: 4. Method: immunoSEQ multiplex PCR; TCRdb's copy keeps in-frame clones and lacks some. The sample includes about 97,000 clones, around nine tenths seen only once; the top ten take 2.8%. This sequence was found in an adult in good health. Source: peripheral blood, taken on day 0 of AZD1222 vaccination. The rearrangement uses TRBV5-1 and TRBJ2-3; 11 bases map to TRBD2. The DNA for the CDR3 is TGCGCCAGCAGCTTTAGCGGGGGGGCCGGAGATACGCAGTATTTT. Translated: CASSFSGGAGDTQYF.